A single sample is the source of the 3 T cell receptor beta chains below, sequenced in a study of blood T cells in healthy people across ages (dated by TCRdb to between 2014 and 2017). Receptors were amplified or captured by 5' RACE. Instrument used: Illumina HiSeq 2500. A second PCR of about 7 to 12 cycles was run with a J-beta primer mix and a sample-barcoded 5' primer. The raw public data were reprocessed by TCRdb itself: fastp quality trimming at Q25, MiXCR clonotype calling, in-frame beta chains only. Each CDR3 protein gets just one entry, which takes the most common genes and DNA from the rows behind it. In this sample the table shows about 640,000 distinct CDR3 sequences, roughly 58% of which occur a single time. 30% to 45% of the sample is in the top ten clones. The sample taken for sequencing was blood. Every receptor here comes from a man aged 55 to 70 in good health.

The chain is built from TRBV6-6 and TRBJ2-7, with 7 bases matching TRBD2. V trimming: 0 bases; J trimming: 4 bases; junction bases outside the gene matches: 6. The CDR3 covers 15 residues. Germline assignment: CDR1 MNHNY and CDR2 SVGAGI (reference sequence). CDR3 amino acids: CASSYSAASGYEQYF. The CDR3 DNA reads as TGTGCCAGCAGTTACTCGGCGGCTAGCGGATACGAGCAGTACTTC.

V gene TRBV27 combines with J gene TRBJ2-7, with TRBD1 as a possible D gene (8 bases). This CDR3 is 16 amino acids long. CDR1 is MNHEY, CDR2 SMNVEV, per germline (reference sequence). The V end was cut by 0 bases, the J end by 3 bases, with 15 bases between. The CDR3 DNA is TGTGCCAGCAGTTTATCGGGAGGGACAGGCGGCTACGAGCAGTACTTC. This encodes CASSLSGGTGGYEQYF.

The rearrangement links TRBV6-5 to TRBJ2-7; no clear D gene. The length of the CDR3 is 13 residues. Trimming took off 2 bases at V and 0 bases at J, with 5 bases between the two ends. Germline V lookup: CDR1 MNHEY, CDR2 SVGAGI. DNA of the CDR3: TGTGCCAGCAGTTACAGGGACTCCTACGAGCAGTACTTC. Protein product: CASSYRDSYEQYF.